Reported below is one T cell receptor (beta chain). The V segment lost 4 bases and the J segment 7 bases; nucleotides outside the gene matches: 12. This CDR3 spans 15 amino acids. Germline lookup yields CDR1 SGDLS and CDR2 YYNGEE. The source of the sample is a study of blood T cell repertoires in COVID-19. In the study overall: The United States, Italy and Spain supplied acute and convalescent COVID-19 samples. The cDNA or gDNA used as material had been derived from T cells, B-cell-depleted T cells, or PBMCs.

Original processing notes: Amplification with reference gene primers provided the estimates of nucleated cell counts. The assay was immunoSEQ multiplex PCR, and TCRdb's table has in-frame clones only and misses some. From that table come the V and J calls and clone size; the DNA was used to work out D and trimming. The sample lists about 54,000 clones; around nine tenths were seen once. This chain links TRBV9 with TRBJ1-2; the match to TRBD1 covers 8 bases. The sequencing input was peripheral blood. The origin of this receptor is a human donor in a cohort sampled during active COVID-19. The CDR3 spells CASSPRQGTAFGYTF. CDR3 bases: TGTGCCAGCAGCCCTCGACAGGGGACGGCTTTTGGCTACACCTTC.